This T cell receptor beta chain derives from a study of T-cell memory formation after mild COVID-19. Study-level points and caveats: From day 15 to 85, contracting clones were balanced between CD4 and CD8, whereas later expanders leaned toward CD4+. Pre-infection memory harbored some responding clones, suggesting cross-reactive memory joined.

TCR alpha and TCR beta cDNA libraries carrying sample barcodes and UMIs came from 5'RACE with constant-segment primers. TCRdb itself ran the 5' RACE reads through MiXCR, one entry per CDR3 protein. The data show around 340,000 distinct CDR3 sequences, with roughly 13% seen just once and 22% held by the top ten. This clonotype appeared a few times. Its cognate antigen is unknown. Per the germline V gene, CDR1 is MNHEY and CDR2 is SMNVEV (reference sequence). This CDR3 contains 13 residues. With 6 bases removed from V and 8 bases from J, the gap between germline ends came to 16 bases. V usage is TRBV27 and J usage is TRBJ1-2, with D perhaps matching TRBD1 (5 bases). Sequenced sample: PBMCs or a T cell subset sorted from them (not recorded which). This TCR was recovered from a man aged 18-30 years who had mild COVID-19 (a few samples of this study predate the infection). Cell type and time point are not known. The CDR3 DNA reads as TGTGCCAGCAGGAACGGGGCGGTTAAGGGCTACACCTTC. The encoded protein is CASRNGAVKGYTF.